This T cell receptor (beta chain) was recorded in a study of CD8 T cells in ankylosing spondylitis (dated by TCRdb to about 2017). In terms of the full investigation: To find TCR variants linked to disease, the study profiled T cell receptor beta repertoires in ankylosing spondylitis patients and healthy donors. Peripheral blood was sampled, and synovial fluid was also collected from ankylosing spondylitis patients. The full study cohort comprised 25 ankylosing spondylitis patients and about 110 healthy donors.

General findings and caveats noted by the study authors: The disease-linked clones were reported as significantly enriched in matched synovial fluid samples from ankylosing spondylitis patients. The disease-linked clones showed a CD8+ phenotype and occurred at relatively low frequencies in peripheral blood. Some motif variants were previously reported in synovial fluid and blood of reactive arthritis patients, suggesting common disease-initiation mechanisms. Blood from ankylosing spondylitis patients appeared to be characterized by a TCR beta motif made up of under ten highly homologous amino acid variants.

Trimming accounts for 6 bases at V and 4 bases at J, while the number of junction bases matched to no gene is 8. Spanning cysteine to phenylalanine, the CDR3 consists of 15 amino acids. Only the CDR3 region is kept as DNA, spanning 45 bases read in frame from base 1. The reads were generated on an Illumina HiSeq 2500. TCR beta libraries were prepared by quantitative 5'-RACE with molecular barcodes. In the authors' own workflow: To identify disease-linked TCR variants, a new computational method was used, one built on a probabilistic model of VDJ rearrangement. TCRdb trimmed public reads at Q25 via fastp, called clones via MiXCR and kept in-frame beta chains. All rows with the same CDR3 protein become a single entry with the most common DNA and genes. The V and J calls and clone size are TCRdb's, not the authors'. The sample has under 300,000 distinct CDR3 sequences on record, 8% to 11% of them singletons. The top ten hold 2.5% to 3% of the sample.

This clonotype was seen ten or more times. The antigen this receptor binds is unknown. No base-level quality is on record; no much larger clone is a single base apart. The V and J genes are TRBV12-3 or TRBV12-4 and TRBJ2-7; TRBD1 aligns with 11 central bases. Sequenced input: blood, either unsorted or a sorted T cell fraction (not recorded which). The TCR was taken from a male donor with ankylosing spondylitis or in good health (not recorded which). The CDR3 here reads CASSDRDRGTYEQYF. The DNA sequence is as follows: TGTGCCAGCAGCGATCGGGACAGGGGGACGTACGAGCAGTACTTC.